This TCR beta chain stems from a study of somatic mutations in cytotoxic T cells in rheumatoid arthritis. This CDR3 contains 11 residues. With 5 bases removed from V and 6 bases from J, the gap between germline ends came to 9 bases. The germline V gene encodes CDR1 DFQATT and CDR2 SNEGSKA (reference sequence). The table came from immunoSEQ multiplex PCR; TCRdb's copy has only in-frame clones and leaves some out. The sample contains approximately 25,000 clones, nearly 75% of which appear only once. V and J are TRBV20-1 and TRBJ2-3; D is unresolved. The receptor was derived from a woman in her late teens or twenties in good health. Source material: CD8+ T cells sorted from blood. CDR3 sequence: CSAGPPDTQYF. CDR3 nucleotides: TGCAGTGCTGGCCCCCCCGATACGCAGTATTTT.